The 4 T cell receptor beta chains below all came from one sample that was sequenced in a study of blood T cell repertoires in COVID-19. Produced via immunoSEQ multiplex PCR; TCRdb's table is partial and in-frame only. The sample contains about 80,000 clones, 88% of which appear only once. The material sequenced was peripheral blood. The receptors stem from a woman older than 75 with acute or convalescent COVID-19.

The chain joins TRBV13 to TRBJ2-3, with TRBD2 matching 10 bases. This CDR3 contains 16 residues. Per germline, CDR1 PRHDT and CDR2 FYEKMQ (reference sequence). Losses at the gene ends were 5 bases for V and 2 bases for J; bases not matched to a gene: 7. The CDR3 bases are TGTGCCAGCAGCCGCCGGACTAGCGGAGTCACAGATACGCAGTATTTT. This codes for CASSRRTSGVTDTQYF. Together with reference TRBV13 and TRBJ2-3, the CDR3 gives the full variable domain: AAGVIQSPRHLIKEKRETATLKCYPIPRHDTVYWYQQGPGQDPQFLISFYEKMQSDKGSIPDRFSAQQFSDYHSELNMSSLELGDSALYFCASSRRTSGVTDTQYFGPGTRLTVL.

The chain recombines TRBV25-1 with TRBJ1-6, with D possibly being TRBD1 (6 bases). Germline CDR1 is MGHDK and CDR2 is SYGVNS. The CDR3 runs to 15 residues. V was shortened by 0 bases and J by 5 bases, with 8 bases between the two germline ends. The chain's CDR3 is CASSEYAGDNSPLHF. DNA of the CDR3: TGTGCCAGCAGTGAATACGCAGGGGATAATTCACCCCTCCACTTT.

V and J are TRBV7-9 and TRBJ1-1, with a tentative D call TRBD1 (5 bases). The CDR3 is made up of 13 amino acids. Germline-derived CDR1 and CDR2 are SEHNR and FQNEAQ (reference sequence). Trimming removed 5 bases at V and 1 base at J, with 8 bases between. The CDR3 DNA reads as TGTGCCAGCAGCCAACAGGCGAACACTGAAGCTTTCTTT. This sequence encodes CASSQQANTEAFF.

This chain joins TRBV7-2 and TRBJ1-5; D uncertain. The CDR3 sequence is 13 residues long. V lost 3 bases and J lost 5, with 8 bases in between. The germline V gene has CDR1 SGHTA and CDR2 FQGNSA. CDR3: CASSFLPDQPQHF. Written as DNA, the CDR3 is TGTGCCAGCAGCTTTCTCCCAGATCAGCCCCAGCATTTT. Full variable domain (missing parts from reference TRBV7-2 and TRBJ1-5): GAGVSQSPSNKVTEKGKDVELRCDPISGHTALYWYRQSLGQGLEFLIYFQGNSAPDKSGLPSDRFSAERTGGSVSTLTIQRTQQEDSAVYLCASSFLPDQPQHFGDGTRLSIL.